The clone carrying this TCR beta chain appeared a few times. Its antigen remains unknown. Primers used in a second PCR of roughly 6 to 11 cycles were a sample-barcoded 5' primer and a J-beta primer mix. Every cDNA molecule bore a tag from a template-switch adaptor containing 12 random nucleotides. TCRdb reanalysed the 5' RACE reads using MiXCR and keeps one entry per CDR3 protein. The profile shows hundreds of thousands of distinct CDR3 sequences, 20% to 25% of them singletons. The CDR3 runs 15 residues. Germline loops: CDR1 LNHNV, CDR2 YYDKDF (reference sequence). Trimming removed 4 bases from V and 3 bases from J, with 12 bases in between. This record belongs to a study of blood T cells in healthy people across ages. Each sample yielded at least 6 million isolated PBMCs. General study findings and limits: Naive CD4+ cells and diversity were both higher in long-lived donors than in aged donors.

V usage is TRBV15 and J usage is TRBJ2-2, with D maybe TRBD1 (6 bases). The sample was blood. The clonotype comes from a man between 65 and 79 years old in good health. Written as DNA, the CDR3 is TGTGCCACCAGCACCACCGGGACATACACCGGGGAGCTGTTTTTT. Translating gives CATSTTGTYTGELFF.